The 18 T cell receptor beta chains listed next were all sequenced from one sample in a study of OX40 agonist ivuxolimab in advanced cancers. The data were produced by immunoSEQ multiplex PCR, yet TCRdb's version contains in-frame clones alone and is incomplete. The profile covers about 80,000 clones, with roughly 91% appearing a single time and 5.5% to 8% taken by the ten largest. Specimen: CD4+ or CD8+ T cells sorted from blood, collected in a trial of the OX40 agonist ivuxolimab. The receptors shown here come from an adult with an advanced solid tumor such as melanoma, head and neck, liver or kidney cancer.

The V and J genes are TRBV6-5 and TRBJ2-1; 7 positions match TRBD1. The CDR3 runs 14 residues. Germline V gene data show CDR1 as MNHEY and CDR2 as SVGAGI. Germline trimming cut 6 bases from V and 6 bases from J; bases unmatched to any gene: 8. The CDR3 coding sequence is TGTGCCAGCAGCGACCCACCAGGGGGCAATGAGCAGTTCTTC. Translation gives CASSDPPGGNEQFF.

The J gene is TRBJ1-2, the V gene TRBV10-3, with a possible D match to TRBD1 (5 bases). CDR3 length: 12 amino acids. The V gene lost 11 bases and the J gene lost 1 base, with 11 bases spanning the gap. The germline gives CDR1 ENHRY, CDR2 SYGVKD. Here the CDR3 reads CAVQGNNYGYTF. In DNA form, the CDR3 reads TGTGCCGTTCAGGGCAATAACTATGGCTACACCTTC.

J is TRBJ2-2 and V is TRBV9; no reliable D call. V lost 4 bases to trimming and J lost 7 bases, with 8 bases between them. In germline, CDR1 is SGDLS, CDR2 YYNGEE. CDR3 length equals 12 residues. CDR3 bases: TGTGCCAGCAGCCATCAGTACGGGGAGCTGTTTTTT. Translating it yields CASSHQYGELFF.

This chain links TRBV11-2 with TRBJ2-7; 9 bases match TRBD1. V dropped 6 bases and J dropped 3; count of bases not matched to a gene: 15. Germline lookup yields CDR1 SGHAT and CDR2 FQNNGV. CDR3 length: 17 residues. The CDR3 nucleotides read TGTGCCAGCAGGTCCCCCGGGACAGGGAAAAAAAGCTACGAGCAGTACTTC. Its protein is CASRSPGTGKKSYEQYF.

The V and J genes are TRBV7-2 and TRBJ1-2; D is possibly TRBD1 (5 bases). The CDR3 extends over 16 amino acids. In germline, CDR1 is SGHTA, CDR2 FQGNSA. Trimming left V 5 bases short and J 1 base short, with 17 bases between. The CDR3, as DNA: TGTGCCAGCAGCACTACAGGCGGGGGGAATAACTATGGCTACACCTTC. Protein product: CASSTTGGGNNYGYTF.

The chain has TRBV19 and TRBJ1-2; D not resolved. The CDR3 runs 14 residues. Germline V gene data show CDR1 as LNHDA and CDR2 as SQIVND (reference sequence). V was shortened by 7 bases and J by 4 bases, with 16 bases between the two germline ends. CDR3 amino acids: CASTEASPIYGYTF. The DNA for the CDR3 is TGTGCCAGTACGGAGGCCTCACCCATCTATGGCTACACCTTC.

The chain joins TRBV5-3 to TRBJ2-1; 7 bases are shared with TRBD2. TRBV5-3 is labeled an ORF, and its function is uncertain. V lost 6 bases to trimming and J lost 6 bases; unmatched junction nucleotides: 9. This CDR3 spans 14 amino acids. DNA of the CDR3: TGTGCCAGAAACGAAGGTGGGGGGGTCAATGAGCAGTTCTTC. Protein sequence: CARNEGGGVNEQFF.

This clone appeared a single time. The rearrangement joins TRBV7-9 to TRBJ1-2; 11 nucleotides align to TRBD1. Germline CDR1 reads SEHNR; CDR2 reads FQNEAQ (reference sequence). The CDR3 loop spans 16 amino acids. V gave up 5 bases and J gave up 3 bases; unmatched junction bases: 8. The CDR3: CASSLGQGARDYGYTF. In nucleotides, the CDR3 is TGTGCCAGCAGCCTAGGACAGGGGGCTCGCGACTATGGCTACACCTTC.

This chain links TRBV19 with TRBJ1-4; 8 bases align to TRBD1. CDR1 is LNHDA, CDR2 SQIVND, per germline (reference sequence). V gave up 8 bases and J gave up 8 bases; unmatched junction bases: 7. This CDR3 comprises 13 residues. The chain's CDR3 is CASHGQGVEKLFF. Here the CDR3 DNA reads TGTGCCAGTCACGGACAGGGCGTGGAAAAACTGTTTTTT. The full variable domain, completed using reference TRBV19 and TRBJ1-4, is DGGITQSPKYLFRKEGQNVTLSCEQNLNHDAMYWYRQDPGQGLRLIYYSQIVNDFQKGDIAEGYSVSREKKESFPLTVTSAQKNPTAFYLCASHGQGVEKLFFGSGTQLSVL.

This chain connects TRBV28 to TRBJ2-1; TRBD2 matches at 14 bases. This CDR3 comprises 16 residues. Unmatched junction bases numbered 3, after V lost 2 bases and J lost 6 bases. CDR1 is MDHEN, CDR2 SYDVKM, per germline. The CDR3 reads CASSLGLAGGSNEQFF. CDR3 DNA: TGTGCCAGCAGTTTAGGACTAGCGGGAGGCAGCAATGAGCAGTTCTTC.

The chain uses TRBV2 and TRBJ2-3; TRBD2 aligns across 7 bases. The CDR3 has 13 amino acids. V lost 11 bases, J lost 6 bases, and 11 bases stayed unmatched. Per germline, CDR1 SNHLY and CDR2 FYNNEI. The CDR3 protein is CARHSRERDTQYF. The CDR3 coding sequence is TGTGCCCGCCACTCGCGGGAGAGGGATACGCAGTATTTT.

The chain combines TRBV27 with TRBJ1-6; 9 nucleotides line up with TRBD1. The CDR3 is 14 amino acids. Trimming cost V 1 base and J 10 bases; bases outside gene matches: 2. Germline V gene lookup returns CDR1 MNHEY and CDR2 SMNVEV (reference sequence). This chain's CDR3 is CASSLWDRDSPLHF. The CDR3, as DNA: TGTGCCAGCAGTTTATGGGACAGGGACTCACCCCTCCACTTT.

The J gene is TRBJ1-1, the V gene TRBV5-6, with 9 positions matching TRBD1. Trimming at V came to 0 bases and at J to 5 bases, leaving 2 bases not matched to a gene. This CDR3 spans 14 amino acids. Germline V gives CDR1 SGHDT, CDR2 YYEEEE. The CDR3 DNA sequence: TGTGCCAGCAGCTTGGTGGGACAGGGTACTGAAGCTTTCTTT. Translating it yields CASSLVGQGTEAFF.

The V and J genes are TRBV28 and TRBJ1-1, with 9 bases lining up with TRBD1. CDR3 length: 14 amino acids. J gave up 4 bases and V 1 base, and 1 base lay outside the gene matches. Germline CDR1 MDHEN, CDR2 SYDVKM. The CDR3 spells CASSLSGQGTEAFF. In DNA form, the CDR3 reads TGTGCCAGCAGTTTATCGGGACAGGGCACTGAAGCTTTCTTT.

The V and J genes are TRBV27 and TRBJ2-7; 8 nucleotides line up with TRBD2. Per germline, CDR1 MNHEY and CDR2 SMNVEV (reference sequence). The V segment lost 7 bases and the J segment 4 bases; nucleotides outside the gene matches: 21. This CDR3 spans 18 amino acids. This CDR3 is CASTPRGSSGTLPYEQYF. The CDR3 nucleotides read TGTGCCAGCACCCCCCGCGGGAGTAGCGGGACCCTGCCGTACGAGCAGTACTTC.

The chain joins TRBV10-3 to TRBJ2-7; 14 nucleotides align to TRBD2. Trimming cost V 2 bases and J 6 bases; bases outside gene matches: 9. The CDR3 has 17 residues. The germline V gene has CDR1 ENHRY and CDR2 SYGVKD. In DNA, the CDR3 is TGTGCCATCAGTGAGATGGGGACTAGCGGGAGAGAGAGCGAGCAGTACTTC. It yields the protein CAISEMGTSGRESEQYF.

The chain combines TRBV5-5 with TRBJ1-6; TRBD1 matches at 9 bases. The junction had 2 bases not matched to a gene; V was cut back by 3 bases and J by 7 bases. The germline V gene has CDR1 SGHKS and CDR2 YYEKEE (reference sequence). There are 14 residues in the CDR3. The CDR3 spells CASSYGQGNSPLHF. CDR3 nucleotide sequence: TGTGCCAGCAGCTACGGACAGGGGAATTCACCCCTCCACTTT.

The rearrangement uses TRBV5-1 and TRBJ2-2; 7 bases fit TRBD1. V trimming: 4 bases; J trimming: 4 bases; junction bases outside the gene matches: 10. This CDR3 is built from 16 residues. The germline V gene has CDR1 SGHRS and CDR2 YFSETQ. CDR3 in DNA: TGCGCCAGCAGCGGCCACAGGGGCACCACCACCGGGGAGCTGTTTTTT. It specifies CASSGHRGTTTGELFF.